These 2 T cell receptor beta chains originate from one sample sequenced in a study of blood T cell repertoires in COVID-19. Profiled with immunoSEQ multiplex PCR; TCRdb holds only in-frame clones, not every one. In the table there are 200,000 to 250,000 clones, roughly 89% of which are singletons. The material sequenced was peripheral blood. All receptors derive from a young man who had recovered from COVID-19.

The V gene is TRBV19, the J gene TRBJ2-7; D possibly corresponds to TRBD1 (6 bases). The CDR3 extends over 16 amino acids. Between the trimmed V and J ends, which lost 1 base and 1 base, there was a span of 14 bases. Germline lookup yields CDR1 LNHDA and CDR2 SQIVND (reference sequence). The DNA for the CDR3 is TGTGCCAGTAGTATAGGGTTAGTGGACAGTTCCTACGAGCAGTACTTC. It translates to CASSIGLVDSSYEQYF.

This clone was seen more than once but under ten times. J is TRBJ1-4 and V is TRBV19; D unresolved. Trimming shortened V by 3 bases and J by 3 bases, and 14 bases separated the two germline ends. Germline-derived CDR1 and CDR2 are LNHDA and SQIVND (reference sequence). This CDR3 has 16 residues. The CDR3 reads CASSMMAGVSNEKLFF. Here the CDR3 DNA reads TGTGCCAGTAGTATGATGGCGGGCGTTTCTAATGAAAAACTGTTTTTT.